A single sample is the source of the 5 T cell receptor beta chains below, sequenced in a study of OX40 agonist ivuxolimab in advanced cancers. Sequenced by immunoSEQ multiplex PCR; TCRdb stores in-frame clones only, minus some. The sample lists about 61,000 clones; about nine tenths were seen once. This specimen consisted of CD4+ or CD8+ T cells sorted from blood, obtained in a trial of the OX40 agonist ivuxolimab. The receptors stem from an adult with an advanced solid tumor such as melanoma, head and neck, liver or kidney cancer.

A note on this clone: In the same sample, other DNA sequences code for this CDR3. CDR3 nucleotides: TGTGCCAGCAGTGACTCAGGAGATACGCAGTATTTT. It translates to CASSDSGDTQYF. The genes are TRBV6-4 and TRBJ2-3; D is unclear. Germline CDR1 reads MRHNA; CDR2 reads SNTAGT. The CDR3 is made up of 12 amino acids. Trimming took off 0 bases at V and 5 bases at J, with 3 bases between the two ends.

Regarding this clone: The same CDR3 can be traced to other DNA sequences in this sample. This chain uses TRBV10-3 with TRBJ2-3; D assignment may be TRBD1 or TRBD2 (5 bases each). V was trimmed by 4 bases and J by 2 bases, leaving 10 bases between them. This CDR3 region has 14 residues. Germline V CDR1 and CDR2: ENHRY, SYGVKD. CDR3 sequence reads: CAISGLGDTDTQYF. CDR3 sequence (DNA): TGTGCCATCAGTGGATTGGGGGACACAGATACGCAGTATTTT.

Only a few counts were recorded for this clone. This chain uses TRBV19 with TRBJ1-2; D is perhaps TRBD1 (6 bases). Germline assignment: CDR1 LNHDA and CDR2 SQIVND (reference sequence). The CDR3 sequence is 14 residues long. Trimming stripped 2 bases from V and 8 bases from J, with 15 bases between. The CDR3: CASSIPPQGGGYTF. In nucleotides, the CDR3 is TGTGCCAGTAGTATACCCCCACAGGGAGGAGGCTACACCTTC.

The rearrangement joins TRBV4-1 to TRBJ2-7, with 7 nucleotides matching TRBD1. The J segment lost 2 bases and the V segment lost 3 bases, leaving 1 base of the junction unmatched. The CDR3 length is 13 residues. The germline CDR1 and CDR2 sequences are MGHRA and YSYEKL. CDR3 sequence reads: CASSHGQAYEQYF. CDR3 nucleotides: TGCGCCAGCAGCCACGGACAGGCCTACGAGCAGTACTTC.

The rearrangement uses TRBV6-5 and TRBJ1-1, with D unclear. The germline V gene has CDR1 MNHEY and CDR2 SVGAGI. Trimming took off 5 bases at V and 3 bases at J, with 16 bases between the two ends. This CDR3 is 15 amino acids long. The CDR3 nucleotides are TGTGCCAGCAGTAATTTCCCCGGCGGATACACTGAAGCTTTCTTT. This translates into CASSNFPGGYTEAFF.